Presented here are 2 T cell receptor beta chains from one specimen sequenced in a study of early T cells in non-severe SARS-CoV-2 infection. TCRdb reanalysed the 5' RACE reads using MiXCR and keeps one entry per CDR3 protein. This table holds 50,000 to 60,000 distinct CDR3 sequences, about a tenth found once. Sequencing used whole blood. The receptors here all came from an adult who was a healthcare worker with PCR-confirmed SARS-CoV-2 infection or an uninfected control (not recorded which).

A few counts support this clonotype. V usage is TRBV28 and J usage is TRBJ1-3; D is undetermined. The germline V gene has CDR1 MDHEN and CDR2 SYDVKM. This CDR3 spans 11 amino acids. The V and J ends lost 5 bases and 14 bases respectively, with 13 bases between them. Here the CDR3 reads CASSLVGPLYF. The DNA of the CDR3 is TGTGCCAGCAGTCTGGTGGGCCCGCTATATTTT.

This CDR3 reads CSARLPWDSNYNEQFF. The DNA of the CDR3 is TGCAGTGCTAGACTTCCGTGGGACAGCAACTACAATGAGCAGTTCTTC. J is TRBJ2-1 and V is TRBV20-1; the match to TRBD1 covers 7 bases. The CDR3 length is 16 residues. Germline CDR1 and CDR2: DFQATT and SNEGSKA (reference sequence). J gave up 3 bases and V 2 bases, and 10 bases lay outside the gene matches.